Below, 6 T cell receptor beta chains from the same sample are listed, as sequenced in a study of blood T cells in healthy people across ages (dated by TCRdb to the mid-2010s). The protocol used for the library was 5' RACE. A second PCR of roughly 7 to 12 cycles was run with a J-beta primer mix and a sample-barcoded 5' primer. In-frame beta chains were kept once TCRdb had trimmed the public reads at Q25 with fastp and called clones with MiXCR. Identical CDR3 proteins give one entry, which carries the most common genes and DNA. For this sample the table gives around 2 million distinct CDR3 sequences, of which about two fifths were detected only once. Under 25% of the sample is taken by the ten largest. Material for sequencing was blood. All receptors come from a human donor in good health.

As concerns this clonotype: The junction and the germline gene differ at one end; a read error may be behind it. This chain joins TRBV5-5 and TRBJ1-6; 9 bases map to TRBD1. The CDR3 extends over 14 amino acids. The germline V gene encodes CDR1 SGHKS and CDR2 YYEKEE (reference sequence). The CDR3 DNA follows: TGTGCCAGCAGCCTTGACAGGGGGGTTCATTCCCTCCACTTC. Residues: CASSLDRGVHSLHF. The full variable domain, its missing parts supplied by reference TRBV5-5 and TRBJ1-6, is DAGVTQSPTHLIKTRGQQVTLRCSPISGHKSVSWYQQVLGQGPQFIFQYYEKEERGRGNFPDRFSARQFPNYSSELNVNALLLGDSALYLCASSLDRGVHSLHFGNGTRLTVT.

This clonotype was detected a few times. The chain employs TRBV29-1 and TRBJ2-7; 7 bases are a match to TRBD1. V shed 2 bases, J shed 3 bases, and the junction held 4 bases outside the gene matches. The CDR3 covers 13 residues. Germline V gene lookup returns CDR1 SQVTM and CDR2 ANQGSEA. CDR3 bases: TGCAGCGTTGAAAAACAGGGGAACTACGAGCAGTACTTC. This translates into CSVEKQGNYEQYF.

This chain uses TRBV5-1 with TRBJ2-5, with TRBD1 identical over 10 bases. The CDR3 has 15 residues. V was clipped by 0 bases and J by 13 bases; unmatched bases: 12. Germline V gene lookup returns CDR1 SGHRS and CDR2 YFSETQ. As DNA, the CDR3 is TGCGCCAGCAGCTTGGCTACACCCGGGACAGGGGAGCGGTACTTC. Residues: CASSLATPGTGERYF.

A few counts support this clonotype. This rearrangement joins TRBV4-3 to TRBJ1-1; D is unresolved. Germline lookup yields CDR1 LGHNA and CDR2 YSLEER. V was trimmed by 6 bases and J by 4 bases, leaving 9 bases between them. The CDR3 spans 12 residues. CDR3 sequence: CASRGSATEAFF. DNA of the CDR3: TGCGCCAGCAGGGGGTCGGCCACTGAAGCTTTCTTT.

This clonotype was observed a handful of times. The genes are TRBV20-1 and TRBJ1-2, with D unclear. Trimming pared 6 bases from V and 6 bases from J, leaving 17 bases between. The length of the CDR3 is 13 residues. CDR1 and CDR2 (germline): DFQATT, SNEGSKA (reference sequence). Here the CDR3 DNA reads TGCAGTGCCCGAAGGAGATATGAAGATGGCTACACCTTC. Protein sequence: CSARRRYEDGYTF.

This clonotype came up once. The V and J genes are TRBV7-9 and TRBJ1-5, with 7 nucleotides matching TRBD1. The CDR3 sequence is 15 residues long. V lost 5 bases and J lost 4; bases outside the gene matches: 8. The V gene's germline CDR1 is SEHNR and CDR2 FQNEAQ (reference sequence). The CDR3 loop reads CASSPTGDRNQPQHF. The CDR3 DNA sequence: TGTGCCAGCAGCCCAACAGGGGATCGGAATCAGCCCCAGCATTTT.